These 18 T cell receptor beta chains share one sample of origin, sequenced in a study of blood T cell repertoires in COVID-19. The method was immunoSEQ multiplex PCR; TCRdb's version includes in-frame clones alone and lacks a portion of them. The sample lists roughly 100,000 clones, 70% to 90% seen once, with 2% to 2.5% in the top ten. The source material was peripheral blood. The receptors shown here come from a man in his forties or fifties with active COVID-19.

CDR3 sequence (DNA): TGTGCCAGCAGCTGGGACAGGATCACAGATACGCAGTATTTT. Amino acid sequence: CASSWDRITDTQYF. V usage is TRBV7-2 and J usage is TRBJ2-3, with TRBD1 matching over 8 bases. Germline-derived CDR1 and CDR2 are SGHTA and FQGNSA. J lost 2 bases, V lost 4 bases, and 2 bases had no gene match. The CDR3 consists of 14 residues.

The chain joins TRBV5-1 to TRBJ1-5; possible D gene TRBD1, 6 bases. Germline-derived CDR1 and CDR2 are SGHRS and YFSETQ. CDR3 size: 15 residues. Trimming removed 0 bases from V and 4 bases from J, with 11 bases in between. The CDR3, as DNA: TGCGCCAGCAGCTTGGAGGGGGTTCGGAATCAGCCCCAGCATTTT. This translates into CASSLEGVRNQPQHF.

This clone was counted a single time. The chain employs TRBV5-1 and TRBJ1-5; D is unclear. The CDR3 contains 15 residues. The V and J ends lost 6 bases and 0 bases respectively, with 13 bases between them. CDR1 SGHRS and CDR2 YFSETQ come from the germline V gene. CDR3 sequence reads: CASTLGPYSNQPQHF. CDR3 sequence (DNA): TGCGCCAGCACCCTTGGCCCTTATAGCAATCAGCCCCAGCATTTT.

The DNA for the CDR3 is TGTGCCAGCAGCAGACTAGCGGGGGGATCCTACGAGCAGTACTTC. Translation gives CASSRLAGGSYEQYF. The rearrangement uses TRBV5-4 and TRBJ2-7; 13 positions agree with TRBD2. V lost 4 bases and J lost 1; bases outside the gene matches: 2. CDR3 length equals 15 residues. The germline gives CDR1 SGHNT, CDR2 YYREEE (reference sequence).

The CDR3 loop reads CASSPGTSIPGELFF. The CDR3 coding sequence is TGTGCCAGCAGTCCGGGGACTAGCATCCCCGGGGAGCTGTTTTTT. V is TRBV6-5 and J is TRBJ2-2, with TRBD2 matching over 9 bases. Trimming at V came to 5 bases and at J to 6 bases, leaving 7 bases not matched to a gene. The CDR3 consists of 15 residues. CDR1 MNHEY and CDR2 SVGAGI come from the germline V gene.

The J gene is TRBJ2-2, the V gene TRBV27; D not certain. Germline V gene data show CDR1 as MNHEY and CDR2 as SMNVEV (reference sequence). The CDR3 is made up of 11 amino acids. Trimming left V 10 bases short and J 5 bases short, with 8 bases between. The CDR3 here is CATSGTGELFF. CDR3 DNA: TGTGCCACCTCGGGTACCGGGGAGCTGTTTTTT.

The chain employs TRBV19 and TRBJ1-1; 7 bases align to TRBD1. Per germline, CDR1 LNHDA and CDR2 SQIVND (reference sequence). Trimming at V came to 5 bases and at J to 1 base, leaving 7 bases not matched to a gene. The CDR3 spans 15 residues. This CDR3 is CASSPVTGKNTEAFF. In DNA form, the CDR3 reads TGTGCCAGTAGTCCCGTGACAGGGAAGAACACTGAAGCTTTCTTT.

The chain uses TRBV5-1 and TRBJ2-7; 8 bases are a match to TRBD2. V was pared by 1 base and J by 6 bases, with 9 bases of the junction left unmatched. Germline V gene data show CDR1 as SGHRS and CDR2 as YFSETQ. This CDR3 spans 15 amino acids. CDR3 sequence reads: CASSLREGGGGEQYF. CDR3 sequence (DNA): TGCGCCAGCAGCTTGCGGGAGGGGGGAGGTGGCGAGCAGTACTTC.

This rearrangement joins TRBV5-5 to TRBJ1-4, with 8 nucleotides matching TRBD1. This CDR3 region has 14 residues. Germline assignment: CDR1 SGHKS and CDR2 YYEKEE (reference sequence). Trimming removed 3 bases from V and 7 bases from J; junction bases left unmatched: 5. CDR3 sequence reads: CASSSTGESEKLFF. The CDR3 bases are TGTGCCAGCAGCTCGACAGGGGAGAGTGAAAAACTGTTTTTT.

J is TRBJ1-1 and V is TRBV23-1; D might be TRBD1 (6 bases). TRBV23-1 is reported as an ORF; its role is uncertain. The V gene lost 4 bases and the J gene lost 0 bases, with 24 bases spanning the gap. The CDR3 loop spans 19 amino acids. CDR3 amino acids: CASSPPPEYRDMMNTEAFF. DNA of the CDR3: TGCGCCAGCAGTCCACCCCCGGAGTACAGGGACATGATGAACACTGAAGCTTTCTTT.

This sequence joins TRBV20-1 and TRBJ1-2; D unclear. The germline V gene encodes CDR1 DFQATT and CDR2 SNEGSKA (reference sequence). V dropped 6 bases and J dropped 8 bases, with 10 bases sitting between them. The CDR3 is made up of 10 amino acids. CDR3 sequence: CSAPSRGYTF. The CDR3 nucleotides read TGCAGTGCCCCTAGCCGGGGCTACACCTTC.

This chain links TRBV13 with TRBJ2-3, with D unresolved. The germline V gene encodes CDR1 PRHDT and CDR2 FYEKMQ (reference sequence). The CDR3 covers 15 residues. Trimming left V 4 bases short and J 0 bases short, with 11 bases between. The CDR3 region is CASSSSNTSTDTQYF. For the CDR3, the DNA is TGTGCCAGCAGCTCCTCGAATACTAGCACAGATACGCAGTATTTT.

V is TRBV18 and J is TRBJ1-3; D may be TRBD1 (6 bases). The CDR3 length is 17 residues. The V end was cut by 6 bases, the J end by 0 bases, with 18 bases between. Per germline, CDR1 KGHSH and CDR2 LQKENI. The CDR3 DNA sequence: TGTGCCAGCTCGCCAAGGGACATAGCAATCTCTGGAAACACCATATATTTT. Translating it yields CASSPRDIAISGNTIYF.

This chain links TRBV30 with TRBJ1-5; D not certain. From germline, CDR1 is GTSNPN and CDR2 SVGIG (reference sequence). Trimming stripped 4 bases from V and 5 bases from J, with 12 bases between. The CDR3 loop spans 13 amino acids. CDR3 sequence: CAWTPSGDQPQHF. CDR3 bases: TGTGCCTGGACCCCATCAGGTGATCAGCCCCAGCATTTT. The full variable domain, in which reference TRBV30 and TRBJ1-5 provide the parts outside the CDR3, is SQTIHQWPATLVQPVGSPLSLECTVEGTSNPNLYWYRQAAGRGLQLLFYSVGIGQISSEVPQNLSASRPQDRQFILSSKKLLLSDSGFYLCAWTPSGDQPQHFGDGTRLSIL.

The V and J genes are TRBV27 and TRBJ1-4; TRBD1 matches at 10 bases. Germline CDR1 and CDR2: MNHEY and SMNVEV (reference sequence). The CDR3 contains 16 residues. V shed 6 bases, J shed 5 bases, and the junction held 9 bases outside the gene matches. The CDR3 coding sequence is TGTGCCAGCAGGTGGACAGGGGGGGGAGCCAATGAAAAACTGTTTTTT. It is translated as CASRWTGGGANEKLFF.

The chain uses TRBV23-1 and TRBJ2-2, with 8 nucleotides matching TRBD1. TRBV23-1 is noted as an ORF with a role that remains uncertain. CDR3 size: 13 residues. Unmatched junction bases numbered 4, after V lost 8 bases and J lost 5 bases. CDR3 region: CASPRGRTGELFF. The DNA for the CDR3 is TGCGCCAGCCCCAGGGGGCGAACCGGGGAGCTGTTTTTT.

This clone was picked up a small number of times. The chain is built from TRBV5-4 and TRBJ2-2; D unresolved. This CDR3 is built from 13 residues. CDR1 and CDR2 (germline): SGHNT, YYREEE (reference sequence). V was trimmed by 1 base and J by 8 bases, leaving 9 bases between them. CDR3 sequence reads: CASSLQYEGELFF. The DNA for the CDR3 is TGTGCCAGCAGCTTGCAGTACGAAGGGGAGCTGTTTTTT.

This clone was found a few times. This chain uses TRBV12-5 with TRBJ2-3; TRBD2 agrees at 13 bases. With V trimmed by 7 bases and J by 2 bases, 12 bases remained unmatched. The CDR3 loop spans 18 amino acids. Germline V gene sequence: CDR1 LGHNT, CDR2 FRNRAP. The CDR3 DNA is TGTGCTAGTGCCCCACGGACTAGCGGGGGATATTCCACAGATACGCAGTATTTT. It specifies CASAPRTSGGYSTDTQYF.